These T cell receptor beta chains were read from a single sample in a study of shared clonotypes between healthy human individuals. Method: immunoSEQ multiplex PCR; TCRdb's copy keeps in-frame clones and lacks some. The sample consists of approximately 2,000,000 clones, under 95% of them appearing once. What was sequenced was naive CD4+ T cells from PBMCs. The receptors were gathered from a man between 18 and 35 years old in good health. Some clones in this sample may be carry-over from other donors' samples. Each CDR3 is given with its conserved first and last residue. D genes are given only for firm matches. The size entry is marked missing in some rows and otherwise reads once, few, many or a size class.

J gene,V gene,D gene,clone size,CDR3 protein,CDR3 DNA
TRBJ1-1,TRBV5-1,TRBD1,-,CASSTGGLTEAFF,TGCGCCAGCAGCACAGGGGGACTCACTGAAGCTTTCTTT
TRBJ2-5,TRBV5-1,TRBD2,-,CASSGSSGGQETQYF,TGCGCCAGCAGCGGATCTAGCGGGGGGCAAGAGACCCAGTACTTC
TRBJ2-3,TRBV27,-,-,CASSFRGSSTDTQYF,TGTGCCAGCAGTTTCCGCGGATCTAGCACAGATACGCAGTATTTT
TRBJ1-2,TRBV10-3,TRBD1,-,CAISDLSRQGPSGYTF,TGTGCCATCAGTGATTTGTCGAGACAGGGACCTTCGGGCTACACCTTC
TRBJ2-7,TRBV19,TRBD1,-,CASSVSTQGAYEQYF,TGTGCCAGTAGCGTCAGCACACAGGGGGCCTACGAGCAGTACTTC
TRBJ1-2,TRBV2,-,once,CASSEGGAGRLKSGYTF,TGTGCCAGCAGTGAAGGGGGAGCGGGCAGGTTAAAGTCTGGCTACACCTTC
TRBJ1-1,TRBV7-9,-,-,CASAGVWSPYTEAFF,TGTGCCAGCGCTGGAGTTTGGTCTCCCTACACTGAAGCTTTCTTT
TRBJ2-5,TRBV27,TRBD2,-,CASSFLRQGGRETQYF,TGTGCCAGCAGTTTTCTTCGGCAGGGCGGGAGAGAGACCCAGTACTTC
TRBJ1-1,TRBV5-1,-,-,CASSPKGAEAFF,TGCGCCAGCAGCCCAAAGGGGGCTGAAGCTTTCTTT
TRBJ1-2,TRBV11-2,-,-,CASRKPGSTAYGYTF,TGTGCCAGCAGGAAACCGGGTTCCACGGCCTATGGCTACACCTTC
TRBJ2-1,TRBV5-4,TRBD2,-,CASSLDGIAGISYNEQFF,TGTGCCAGCAGCTTGGACGGGATAGCGGGAATTTCCTACAATGAGCAGTTCTTC
TRBJ1-2,TRBV18,-,-,CASSPTPGLSRGHYGYTF,TGTGCCAGCTCACCTACCCCGGGGCTGAGTAGAGGCCACTATGGCTACACCTTC
TRBJ1-6,TRBV28,TRBD1,-,CASSSQTGRPNSPLHF,TGTGCCAGCAGTTCTCAGACAGGGCGCCCTAATTCACCCCTCCACTTT
TRBJ1-5,TRBV27,-,-,CASSTGRGPSNQPQHF,TGTGCCAGCAGTACAGGGCGGGGTCCCAGCAATCAGCCCCAGCATTTT
TRBJ2-2,TRBV6-1,TRBD2,-,CASTYWSGESGELFF,TGTGCCAGCACCTACTGGAGCGGGGAATCCGGGGAGCTGTTTTTT
TRBJ2-7,TRBV6-1,TRBD1,once,CASSPTGQSDEQYF,TGTGCCAGCAGCCCGACGGGACAGTCGGACGAGCAGTACTTC
TRBJ1-1,TRBV18,-,few,CASSPNRANTEAFF,TGTGCCAGCTCACCAAACAGGGCGAACACTGAAGCTTTCTTT
TRBJ2-7,TRBV11-2,TRBD2,-,CASSLDWASGSYEQYF,TGTGCCAGCAGCTTAGACTGGGCTAGCGGCTCGTACGAGCAGTACTTC
TRBJ2-5,TRBV5-1,-,-,CASSLVSGQETQYF,TGCGCCAGCAGCTTGGTGAGCGGGCAAGAGACCCAGTACTTC
TRBJ1-1,TRBV5-5,TRBD1,-,CASSLNRGQNTEAFF,TGTGCCAGCAGCCTTAACAGGGGACAGAACACTGAAGCTTTCTTT
TRBJ1-5,TRBV15,TRBD1,-,CATRKGQGFHQPQHF,TGTGCCACCCGGAAAGGACAGGGGTTCCATCAGCCCCAGCATTTT
TRBJ2-2,TRBV7-6,TRBD2,-,CASSLNSGSLPGELFF,TGTGCCAGCAGCTTAAATAGCGGGAGTCTGCCCGGGGAGCTGTTTTTT
TRBJ2-2,TRBV10-3,-,-,CAISDQGANTGELFF,TGTGCCATCAGTGACCAGGGAGCGAACACCGGGGAGCTGTTTTTT
TRBJ2-7,TRBV27,-,-,CASSLSSRGTYHYEQYF,TGTGCCAGCAGTTTATCGTCTCGCGGGACCTACCATTACGAGCAGTACTTC
TRBJ2-7,TRBV14,-,-,CASSQEAGHLYEQYF,TGTGCCAGCAGCCAAGAAGCCGGACACCTCTACGAGCAGTACTTC
TRBJ2-7,TRBV5-6,-,-,CASSKRTVTSYEQYF,TGTGCCAGCAGCAAACGGACAGTAACCTCCTACGAGCAGTACTTC
TRBJ2-2,TRBV28,-,-,CASLLEFTGELFF,TGTGCCAGCCTCCTTGAATTCACCGGGGAGCTGTTTTTT
TRBJ2-1,TRBV28,-,-,CASSSPNGYNEQFF,TGTGCCAGCAGTTCCCCTAACGGGTACAATGAGCAGTTCTTC
TRBJ1-5,TRBV28,-,-,CASSLSGGGAQPQHF,TGTGCCAGCAGTTTAAGTGGAGGGGGGGCTCAGCCCCAGCATTTT
TRBJ2-3,TRBV5-4,TRBD2,-,CASSLAGVGDTQYF,TGTGCCAGCAGCTTAGCGGGAGTAGGAGATACGCAGTATTTT
TRBJ2-3,TRBV18,TRBD2,-,CASSPLAGASDTQYF,TGTGCCAGCTCACCACTAGCGGGGGCCTCCGATACGCAGTATTTT
TRBJ1-4,TRBV27,-,-,CASRDVRTNEKLFF,TGTGCCAGCCGGGACGTTCGCACTAACGAAAAACTGTTTTTT
TRBJ1-1,TRBV29-1,-,-,CSVEGGEGVQEAFF,TGCAGCGTTGAAGGGGGAGAGGGGGTCCAGGAAGCTTTCTTT
TRBJ2-7,TRBV5-1,TRBD1,-,CASSQPTGAYEQYF,TGCGCCAGCAGCCAACCTACAGGGGCCTACGAGCAGTACTTC
TRBJ2-7,TRBV4-1,TRBD2,once,CASSQALAGGIYEQYF,TGCGCCAGCAGCCAGGCACTAGCGGGAGGAATCTACGAGCAGTACTTC
TRBJ2-3,TRBV7-3,TRBD1,once,CASSPPGQPDTQYF,TGTGCCAGCAGCCCCCCGGGACAGCCAGATACGCAGTATTTT
TRBJ2-7,TRBV5-4,TRBD2,-,CASSPTGGSSYEQYF,TGTGCCAGCAGCCCCACGGGAGGAAGCTCCTACGAGCAGTACTTC
TRBJ2-5,TRBV5-1,TRBD2,-,CASSFLAGAQETQYF,TGCGCCAGCAGCTTCCTAGCGGGAGCACAAGAGACCCAGTACTTC
TRBJ1-2,TRBV7-6,TRBD1,-,CASSPDRVGYTF,TGTGCCAGCAGCCCAGACAGGGTTGGCTACACCTTC
TRBJ1-5,TRBV4-2,-,-,CASSQGGAGNQPQHF,TGTGCCAGCAGCCAAGGGGGGGCAGGCAATCAGCCCCAGCATTTT
TRBJ2-7,TRBV15,TRBD1,-,CATSRRQGIPYEQYF,TGTGCCACCAGCAGAAGACAGGGGATTCCCTACGAGCAGTACTTC
TRBJ1-2,TRBV6-5,TRBD1,-,CASSYSGTGGWGYTF,TGTGCCAGCAGTTATTCCGGGACAGGGGGCTGGGGCTACACCTTC
TRBJ2-3,TRBV7-6,-,-,CASSLRAEIATREDTQYF,TGTGCCAGCAGCTTACGTGCGGAGATCGCCACCCGTGAAGATACGCAGTATTTT
TRBJ2-1,TRBV6-4,TRBD2,-,CPRSDGYREAYNEQFF,TGTCCTCGCAGTGACGGGTATCGGGAGGCCTACAATGAGCAGTTCTTC
TRBJ1-1,TRBV10-3,TRBD1,-,CATLGGAVTEAFF,TGTGCCACCTTAGGGGGCGCGGTTACTGAAGCTTTCTTT
TRBJ1-1,TRBV7-2,-,-,CASSFHVVTEAFF,TGTGCCAGCAGCTTCCATGTAGTCACTGAAGCTTTCTTT
TRBJ2-7,TRBV9,TRBD1,-,CASSGGGTGVREQYF,TGTGCCAGCAGCGGAGGGGGGACAGGGGTCCGGGAGCAGTACTTC
TRBJ1-6,TRBV28,-,-,CASSLSAGLYNSPLHF,TGTGCCAGCAGTTTAAGCGCAGGGCTGTATAATTCACCCCTCCACTTT
TRBJ1-2,TRBV30,TRBD1,-,CAWSPQGSVGYTF,TGTGCCTGGAGCCCACAGGGGAGTGTGGGCTACACCTTC
TRBJ1-2,TRBV4-1,-,-,CASSQDGGNYGYTF,TGCGCCAGCAGCCAAGACGGGGGGAACTATGGCTACACCTTC
TRBJ1-5,TRBV7-9,-,-,CASSLDSDQPQHF,TGTGCCAGCAGCTTAGACTCAGATCAGCCCCAGCATTTT
TRBJ2-7,TRBV5-1,-,once,CASSGGTAYEQYF,TGCGCCAGCAGCGGGGGGACAGCCTACGAGCAGTACTTC
TRBJ2-5,TRBV2,TRBD2,-,CASSEAIRWGGQETQYF,TGTGCCAGCAGTGAAGCGATAAGGTGGGGGGGGCAAGAGACCCAGTACTTC
TRBJ1-2,TRBV6-5,TRBD1,-,CASSGQANVNYGYTF,TGTGCCAGCAGTGGACAGGCGAACGTAAACTATGGCTACACCTTC
TRBJ1-1,TRBV7-9,-,-,CASSSRAGTIEAFF,TGTGCCAGCAGCTCCAGAGCGGGTACTATCGAAGCTTTCTTT
TRBJ2-7,TRBV5-1,-,-,CASSLRAPPYEQYF,TGCGCCAGCAGCTTAAGAGCGCCTCCCTACGAGCAGTACTTC
TRBJ1-1,TRBV11-3,-,-,CASSRGLNTEAFF,TGTGCCAGCAGCAGGGGCCTAAACACTGAAGCTTTCTTT
TRBJ2-1,TRBV6-6,-,-,CASSNGYNEQFF,TGTGCCAGCAGCAACGGGTACAATGAGCAGTTCTTC
TRBJ1-5,TRBV10-3,TRBD1,-,CAISEPGQVQPQHF,TGTGCCATCAGTGAACCGGGACAGGTTCAGCCCCAGCATTTT